What follows describes a single T cell receptor beta chain. The source of the sample is a study of blood T cell repertoires in COVID-19. As for the study in general: The cDNA or gDNA used as material had been derived from T cells, B-cell-depleted T cells, or PBMCs.

In the original workflow: The authors estimated nucleated cell counts from reference gene primer amplification. Using immunoSEQ multiplex PCR, the repertoire was profiled, and TCRdb retains in-frame clones only, with some absent. V and J calls and clone size are those listed in that table; D and trimming were worked out from the DNA. This sample has roughly 63,000 clones, with about 73% found just once. The CDR3 runs to 16 residues. J gave up 1 base and V 3 bases, and 4 bases lay outside the gene matches. CDR1 and CDR2 from the germline V gene are SGHRS and YFSETQ. J is TRBJ2-3 and V is TRBV5-1, with 11 bases fitting TRBD2. This receptor was identified in a woman at least 80 years old with acute or convalescent COVID-19. Sequencing was carried out using peripheral blood. DNA of the CDR3: TGCGCCAGCAGCTCTAGCGGGAGGCGAGGCACAGATACGCAGTATTTT. It specifies CASSSSGRRGTDTQYF.